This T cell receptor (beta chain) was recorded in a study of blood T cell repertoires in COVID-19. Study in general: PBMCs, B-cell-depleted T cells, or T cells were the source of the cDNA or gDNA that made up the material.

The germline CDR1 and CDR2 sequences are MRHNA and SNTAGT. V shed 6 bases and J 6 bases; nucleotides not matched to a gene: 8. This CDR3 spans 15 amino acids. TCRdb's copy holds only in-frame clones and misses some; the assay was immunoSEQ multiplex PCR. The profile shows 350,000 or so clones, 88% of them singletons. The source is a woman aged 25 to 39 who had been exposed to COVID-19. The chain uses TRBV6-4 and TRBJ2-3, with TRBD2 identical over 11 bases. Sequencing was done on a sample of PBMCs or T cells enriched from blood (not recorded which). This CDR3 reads CASSASLAGVDTQYF. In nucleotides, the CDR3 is TGTGCCAGCAGCGCTTCACTAGCGGGAGTCGATACGCAGTATTTT.